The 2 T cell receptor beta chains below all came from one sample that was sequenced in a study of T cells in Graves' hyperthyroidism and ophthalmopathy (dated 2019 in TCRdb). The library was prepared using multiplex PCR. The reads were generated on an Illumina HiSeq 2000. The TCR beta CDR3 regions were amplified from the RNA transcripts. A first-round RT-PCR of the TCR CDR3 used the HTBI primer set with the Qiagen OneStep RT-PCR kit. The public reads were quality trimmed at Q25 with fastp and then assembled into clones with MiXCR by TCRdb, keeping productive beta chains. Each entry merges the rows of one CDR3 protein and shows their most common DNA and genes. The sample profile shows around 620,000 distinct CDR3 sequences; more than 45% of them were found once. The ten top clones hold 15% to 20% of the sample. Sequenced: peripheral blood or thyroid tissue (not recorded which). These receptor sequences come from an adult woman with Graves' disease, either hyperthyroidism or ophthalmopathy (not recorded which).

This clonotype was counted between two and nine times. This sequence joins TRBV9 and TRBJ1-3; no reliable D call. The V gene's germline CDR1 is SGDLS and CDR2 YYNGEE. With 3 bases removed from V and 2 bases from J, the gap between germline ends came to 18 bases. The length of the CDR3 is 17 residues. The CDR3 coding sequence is TGTGCCAGCAGCGCCCACGGTTGGTCCGCGGCTGGAAACACCATATATTTT. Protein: CASSAHGWSAAGNTIYF.

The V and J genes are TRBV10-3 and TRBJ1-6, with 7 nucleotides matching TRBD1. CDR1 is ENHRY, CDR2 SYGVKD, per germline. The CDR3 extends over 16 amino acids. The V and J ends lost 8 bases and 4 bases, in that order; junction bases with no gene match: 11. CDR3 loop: CAIWRGRVIYNSPLHF. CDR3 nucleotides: TGTGCCATCTGGAGGGGGCGAGTAATTTATAATTCACCCCTCCACTTT.